The 4 T cell receptor beta chains below were found in one sample sequenced in a study of a mutant IDH1 vaccine in newly diagnosed glioma. The table came from immunoSEQ multiplex PCR; TCRdb's copy has only in-frame clones and leaves some out. The sample consists of 65,000 or so clones, roughly 85% of them appearing once. The sample's time point: week 23, last vaccination. Every single dose of the vaccine, 300 ug of mutant IDH1 20-mer peptide, came with topical imiquimod. No antigen has been identified for these receptors. Here the sequenced sample was PBMCs, taken from a glioma patient whose treatment included an IDH1 peptide vaccine. All receptors derive from a young man with glioma.

The CDR3 loop is CSVHLTLAPNTGELFF. DNA for the CDR3: TGCAGCGTCCACCTGACCCTAGCGCCGAACACCGGGGAGCTGTTTTTT. The chain has TRBV29-1 and TRBJ2-2; tentatively, D is TRBD2 (6 bases). Trimming took 6 bases from V and 0 from J, leaving 17 bases between them. In germline, CDR1 is SQVTM, CDR2 ANQGSEA. The CDR3 consists of 16 residues.

This clone was counted a few times. V usage is TRBV5-4 and J usage is TRBJ1-1; a possible D gene is TRBD1 (6 bases). The CDR3 is 14 amino acids. Germline V gene lookup returns CDR1 SGHNT and CDR2 YYREEE (reference sequence). The germline V and J ends were trimmed by 2 bases and 2 bases, with 10 bases remaining between them. CDR3 protein: CASSFRGGNTEAFF. The CDR3 DNA reads as TGTGCCAGCAGCTTCCGAGGGGGAAACACTGAAGCTTTCTTT.

This chain uses TRBV19 with TRBJ2-7; perhaps D is TRBD1 or TRBD2 (6 bases each). Trimming shortened V by 1 base and J by 2 bases, and 18 bases separated the two germline ends. CDR3 length: 17 residues. Germline-derived CDR1 and CDR2 are LNHDA and SQIVND (reference sequence). The CDR3 spells CASSIVVPGARAYEQYF. CDR3 coding DNA: TGTGCCAGTAGTATAGTCGTCCCGGGGGCAAGGGCCTACGAGCAGTACTTC.

V usage is TRBV19 and J usage is TRBJ2-5; tentative D call: TRBD2 (5 bases). With 4 bases removed from V and 5 bases from J, the gap between germline ends came to 23 bases. Germline loops: CDR1 LNHDA, CDR2 SQIVND (reference sequence). This CDR3 has 17 residues. The CDR3 here is CASSTGLKLTEVETQYF. In DNA, the CDR3 is TGTGCCAGTAGTACAGGACTGAAACTTACGGAGGTGGAGACCCAGTACTTC.